The present T cell receptor (beta chain) was sequenced within a study of response to subunit inactivated influenza vaccine. This clonotype was seen more than once but under ten times. Its antigen remains unknown. Losses at the gene ends were 3 bases for V and 5 bases for J; bases not matched to a gene: 3. Germline V gene lookup returns CDR1 DFQATT and CDR2 SNEGSKA (reference sequence). The CDR3 length is 12 residues. General observations from the study: Authors proposed each seasonal influenza vaccination draws in few new T cells.

Via MiXCR, TCRdb re-called the RT-PCR reads, giving one row per CDR3 protein. In the table there are 650,000 or so distinct CDR3 sequences, 11% to 15% of which are singletons. The rearrangement uses TRBV20-1 and TRBJ1-1; 7 bases are a match to TRBD1. The sequence was obtained from a man in his fifties who received an inactivated influenza vaccine. Source: PBMCs from blood, taken 14 to 15 days before vaccination. CDR3 sequence: CSASPGGTEAFF. CDR3 sequence (DNA): TGCAGTGCTAGCCCAGGGGGGACTGAAGCTTTCTTT.